This TCR beta chain was found in a study of cytomegalovirus exposure and HLA in healthy donors. Study observations and caveats: 164 TCR beta chains were listed as cytomegalovirus-associated. When analyzed later, a missense DCLRE1C variant was found to be linked to TCR beta V- and J-gene trimming. Most TCR sequences were rare, but some public TCRs occurred in many donors. Prior analysis indicated that the majority of TCR beta V segments exhibited productivity approximately 87% or approximately 30% of the time.

Deletions cut 6 bases from V and 5 bases from J, with 16 bases between. This CDR3 has 14 amino acids. The germline CDR1 and CDR2 sequences are SGHTA and FQGNSA. Concerning this clone: Its specificity is not known.

PCR used 60 Vbeta primers and 13 Jbeta primers. TCRdb's copy holds only in-frame clones and misses some; the assay was immunoSEQ multiplex PCR. The profile shows roughly 80,000 clones, just over 75% of them singletons. The chain joins TRBV7-2 to TRBJ2-5, with D possibly TRBD2 on 6 matching bases. The TCR comes from a man aged 45-65 years in good health and CMV-seropositive. The sequencing input was PBMCs. CDR3 sequence (DNA): TGTGCCAGCAGAAACAAACTAGCTTCGGAGACCCAGTACTTC. This gives the protein CASRNKLASETQYF.